This entry lists 10 T cell receptor beta chains sequenced from one sample in a study of neoadjuvant nivolumab and ipilimumab in lung cancer. TCRdb's copy holds only in-frame clones and misses some; the assay was immunoSEQ multiplex PCR. The table lists 7,000 to 8,500 clones, 75% to 90% of them singletons. The source material was tumor tissue, sampled after neoadjuvant nivolumab, alone or with ipilimumab, at or shortly before surgery. The receptors originated from an adult with non-small cell lung cancer.

The J gene is TRBJ2-1, the V gene TRBV7-2, with D unclear. V lost 1 base, J lost 2 bases, and 9 bases lay in between. The CDR3 contains 15 residues. Germline CDR1 is SGHTA and CDR2 is FQGNSA. CDR3 loop: CASSLVASPYNEQFF. CDR3 nucleotides: TGTGCCAGCAGCTTAGTAGCCTCTCCCTACAATGAGCAGTTCTTC.

The genes are TRBV14 and TRBJ2-1; a weak D match, TRBD1 (6 bases). Looked up from germline, CDR1 is SGHDN and CDR2 is FVKESK. The CDR3 length is 16 residues. The germline V and J ends were trimmed by 3 bases and 1 base, with 13 bases remaining between them. CDR3 nucleotide sequence: TGTGCCAGCAGCCAGTACACCGGACAGTCCTACAATGAGCAGTTCTTC. Its translation: CASSQYTGQSYNEQFF.

The V gene is TRBV5-4, the J gene TRBJ2-7; no clear D gene. This CDR3 has 13 residues. V lost 0 bases and J lost 3, with 7 bases in between. Per germline, CDR1 SGHNT and CDR2 YYREEE (reference sequence). As DNA, the CDR3 is TGTGCCAGCAGCTTGGTCCATAACTACGAGCAGTACTTC. Translation gives CASSLVHNYEQYF.

The genes are TRBV19 and TRBJ2-1, with 10 bases fitting TRBD2. CDR3 length: 16 amino acids. Germline CDR1 is LNHDA and CDR2 is SQIVND (reference sequence). The junction had 10 bases not matched to a gene; V was cut back by 5 bases and J by 6 bases. The CDR3 loop reads CASSLKGAGGLNEQFF. Here the CDR3 DNA reads TGTGCCAGTAGTCTCAAAGGAGCGGGGGGGCTCAATGAGCAGTTCTTC.

CDR3 in DNA: TGCGCCAGCAGTGGGGGGGCCGGCGAGACCCAGTACTTC. Its protein product is CASSGGAGETQYF. The chain employs TRBV5-1 and TRBJ2-5; weak D call: TRBD2 (7 bases). The V gene's germline CDR1 is SGHRS and CDR2 YFSETQ. Trimming shortened V by 5 bases and J by 5 bases, and 13 bases separated the two germline ends. The CDR3 has 13 residues.

The chain recombines TRBV28 with TRBJ1-2; D might be TRBD1 (5 bases). The V and J ends lost 5 bases and 4 bases respectively, with 11 bases between them. Germline V CDR1 and CDR2: MDHEN, SYDVKM. The CDR3 is made up of 13 amino acids. CDR3 loop: CASSTQGPYGYTF. The CDR3 DNA reads TGTGCCAGCAGTACCCAGGGCCCCTATGGCTACACCTTC.

This clone has only a few counts. This chain connects TRBV6-1 to TRBJ2-2, with TRBD1 matching over 9 bases. Trimming at V came to 6 bases and at J to 7 bases, leaving 6 bases not matched to a gene. The CDR3 contains 14 residues. CDR1 and CDR2 from the germline V gene are MNHNS and SASEGT. This CDR3 reads CASRPGQGGGELFF. CDR3 DNA sequence: TGTGCCAGCAGACCGGGACAGGGCGGCGGGGAGCTGTTTTTT.

The chain has TRBV5-1 and TRBJ2-5; 8 nucleotides line up with TRBD1. This CDR3 contains 14 residues. CDR1 SGHRS and CDR2 YFSETQ come from the germline V gene. V shed 2 bases, J shed 2 bases, and the junction held 2 bases outside the gene matches. Written as DNA, the CDR3 is TGCGCCAGCAGCTTTGGGACAGGACAAGAGACCCAGTACTTC. Protein sequence: CASSFGTGQETQYF.

In this sample, this clone turned up once. J is TRBJ1-5 and V is TRBV2; D is possibly TRBD1 (6 bases). The CDR3 sequence is 12 residues long. V lost 7 bases, J lost 8 bases, and 12 bases lay in between. Looked up from germline, CDR1 is SNHLY and CDR2 is FYNNEI. CDR3 amino acids: CASTGPGEPQHF. In DNA, the CDR3 is TGTGCCAGCACCGGGCCAGGGGAGCCCCAGCATTTT.

The chain is built from TRBV5-1 and TRBJ2-2, with 8 positions matching TRBD2. This CDR3 spans 16 amino acids. V lost 0 bases to trimming and J lost 0 bases; unmatched junction nucleotides: 1. Germline assignment: CDR1 SGHRS and CDR2 YFSETQ. The CDR3, as DNA: TGCGCCAGCAGCTTGGCCGGGAGGGCGAACACCGGGGAGCTGTTTTTT. Residues: CASSLAGRANTGELFF.